These T cell receptor beta chains were read from a single sample in a study of cytomegalovirus exposure and HLA in healthy donors. The assay was immunoSEQ multiplex PCR, and TCRdb's table has in-frame clones only and misses some. The sample lists roughly 100,000 clones, 75% occurring once. Specimen: PBMCs. The receptors shown here come from a man in his forties in good health and CMV-seronegative. Both conserved end residues are part of each CDR3. The order of the fields is clone size, J gene, V gene, D gene, CDR3 DNA, CDR3 protein. D genes are given only for firm matches. Expanded clones are given a class, and other clones once, few, many or no size at all.

>NA|TRBJ2-3|TRBV19|NA
TGTGCCAGTAGTCCCGGTGGCGGCGGAGATACGCAGTATTTT
CASSPGGGGDTQYF
>few|TRBJ2-3|TRBV10-2|NA
TGCGCCCTAGGGGGGGGCGAGGCGCAGTATTTT
CALGGGEAQYF
>NA|TRBJ1-5|TRBV6-6|NA
TGTGCCAGCAGTTACTCCGGAGGGGAAGGCAATCAGCCCCAGCATTTT
CASSYSGGEGNQPQHF
>NA|TRBJ1-3|TRBV2|NA
TGTGCCAGCAGTGATTACAGGGCAATCTCTGGAAACACCATATATTTT
CASSDYRAISGNTIYF
>NA|TRBJ2-3|TRBV13|NA
TGTGCCAGCAGCTTAGTTCAGGGAACCACAGATACGCAGTATTTT
CASSLVQGTTDTQYF
>NA|TRBJ2-7|TRBV12-2|NA
TGTGCAAGTCGCATCGCCTCGAGGACTTACTACGAGCAGTACTTC
CASRIASRTYYEQYF
>NA|TRBJ2-2|TRBV7-2|NA
TGTGCCAGCAGCTTAGTAGGGGCGAACACCGGGGAGCTGTTTTTT
CASSLVGANTGELFF
>NA|TRBJ1-1|TRBV9|NA
TGTGCCAGCAGCACCCGGGGGGTGAACACTGAAGCTTTCTTT
CASSTRGVNTEAFF
>NA|TRBJ2-7|TRBV4-3|NA
TGCGCCAGCAGCCTAGGACAGTCATACGAGCAGTACTTC
CASSLGQSYEQYF
>once|TRBJ2-7|TRBV6-5|NA
TGTGCCAGCAGGACAACCTCCTACGAGCAGTACTTC
CASRTTSYEQYF
>NA|TRBJ2-3|TRBV6-5|NA
TGTGCCAGCAGCCGGGACGGGGGATCCACAGATACGCAGTATTTT
CASSRDGGSTDTQYF
>few|TRBJ2-4|TRBV4-1|TRBD1
TGCGCCAGCAGCCCAGGGGGAGTAGCCAAAAACATTCAGTACTTC
CASSPGGVAKNIQYF
>few|TRBJ1-1|TRBV6-5|NA
TGTGCCAGCTACTGGGGGGGCACTGAAGCTTTCTTT
CASYWGGTEAFF
>few|TRBJ2-5|TRBV5-1|TRBD2
TGCGCCAGCAGCTTGGGGGGACTAGCAGAGACCCAGTACTTC
CASSLGGLAETQYF
>NA|TRBJ2-7|TRBV11-2|TRBD1
TGTGCCAGCAGCCCCCCTAGCAGGGGGCATTACGAGCAGTACTTC
CASSPPSRGHYEQYF
>NA|TRBJ1-5|TRBV18|NA
TGTGCCAGCTCACCCCCGGGACACGGAAATCAGCCCCAGCATTTT
CASSPPGHGNQPQHF
>NA|TRBJ2-1|TRBV27|TRBD1
TGTGCCAGCAGTCCCGGGACAGGGGTATACAATGAGCAGTTCTTC
CASSPGTGVYNEQFF
>NA|TRBJ1-2|TRBV5-4|NA
TGTGCCATTCGTGACCTAAGGGGTGGCGGCTACACCTTC
CAIRDLRGGGYTF
>NA|TRBJ2-6|TRBV27|NA
TGTGCCAGCAGTTTCTTAAATGTAGGGGACTCTGGGGCCAACGTCCTGACTTTC
CASSFLNVGDSGANVLTF
>NA|TRBJ2-7|TRBV20-1|NA
TGCAGTGCGACGACAGACTCCGAGCAGTACTTC
CSATTDSEQYF
>NA|TRBJ2-1|TRBV29-1|NA
TGCAGCGTTGAACGACATTCGAATGAGCAGTTCTTC
CSVERHSNEQFF
>NA|TRBJ1-1|TRBV18|NA
TGTGCCAGCTCACCAAATACAGTCACTGAAGCTTTCTTT
CASSPNTVTEAFF
>NA|TRBJ1-2|TRBV4-3|NA
TGCGCCAGCAGCCCTCGGAGCCACTATGGCTACACCTTC
CASSPRSHYGYTF
>few|TRBJ1-3|TRBV11-3|NA
TGTGCCAGCAGCTCCCTTGGAAACACCATATATTTT
CASSSLGNTIYF
>NA|TRBJ2-3|TRBV7-2|NA
TGTGCCAGCATGGGACACCTAAGCACAGATACGCAGTATTTT
CASMGHLSTDTQYF
>once|TRBJ1-6|TRBV13|NA
TGTGCCAGCAGCCCTGCGGTGGAGAATTCACCCCTCCACTTT
CASSPAVENSPLHF
>NA|TRBJ2-1|TRBV7-9|NA
TGTGCCAGCAGCCCCAGGACAGCTTCCTACAATGAGCAGTTCTTC
CASSPRTASYNEQFF
>few|TRBJ2-7|TRBV7-2|NA
TGTGCCAGCAGCTTAGAACTCGAGACCTACGAGCAGTACTTC
CASSLELETYEQYF
>NA|TRBJ2-1|TRBV25-1|NA
TGTGCCAGCAGTCGACTTTACAATGAGCAGTTCTTC
CASSRLYNEQFF
>NA|TRBJ1-2|TRBV7-9|TRBD1
TGTTCCAGCAGCGCAGGGGGCGCGGGCTACACCTTC
CSSSAGGAGYTF
>NA|TRBJ2-2|TRBV7-2|NA
TGTGCCAGCAGCCTTCGTAACACCGGGGAGCTGTTTTTT
CASSLRNTGELFF
>NA|TRBJ2-7|TRBV7-9|NA
TGTGCCAGCAGCTTAGGCATTGGTCTAAACTACGAGCAGTACTTC
CASSLGIGLNYEQYF
>NA|TRBJ2-1|TRBV30|TRBD2
TGTGCCTGGAGTGCCGGTAGCGGGAGGCCCAATGAGCAGTTCTTC
CAWSAGSGRPNEQFF
>NA|TRBJ2-7|TRBV5-1|TRBD2
TGCGCCAGCAGCTTTGCGGGACTAGCGGGAGGGAGCTCCTACGAGCAGTACTTC
CASSFAGLAGGSSYEQYF
>NA|TRBJ2-1|TRBV4-3|TRBD1
TGCGCCAGCAGCCAAGAGGAAACCGGGACAGGGGACAATGAGCAGTTCTTC
CASSQEETGTGDNEQFF
>NA|TRBJ1-2|TRBV27|TRBD1
TGTGCCAGCAGTCCCCGCCCAGGGGGACGGGGCTACACCTTC
CASSPRPGGRGYTF
>few|TRBJ1-1|TRBV6-5|NA
TGTGCCAGCAGAAGGGACTTGGGCACTGAAGCTTTCTTT
CASRRDLGTEAFF
>once|TRBJ2-7|TRBV11-2|NA
TGTGCCAGCAGCTTCCTGGGACTGGAAAGCTCCTACGAGCAGTACTTC
CASSFLGLESSYEQYF
>NA|TRBJ2-1|TRBV5-1|TRBD2
TGCGCCAGCAGCTTGGGAACTAGCGGCTACAATGAGCAGTTCTTC
CASSLGTSGYNEQFF
>few|TRBJ2-3|TRBV7-6|NA
TGTGCCAGCAGCTGGGTAGCAACAGATACGCAGTATTTT
CASSWVATDTQYF
>NA|TRBJ2-3|TRBV30|NA
TGTGCCTTTCAGCGGTTCACAGATACGCAGTATTTT
CAFQRFTDTQYF
>NA|TRBJ1-5|TRBV6-6|NA
TGTGCCAGCGGGGGGAATCAGCCCCAGCATTTT
CASGGNQPQHF
>NA|TRBJ2-7|TRBV21-1|NA
TGTGCCAGCAGACGGGGGGCTAGCGGATACGAGCAGTACTTC
CASRRGASGYEQYF
>NA|TRBJ2-1|TRBV7-9|TRBD2
TGTGCCAGCAGCTGGCTAGCGGGAGACGCGTTCTTC
CASSWLAGDAFF
>NA|TRBJ1-2|TRBV5-4|TRBD1
TGTGCCAGCAGCCCGGGACAGGGGGAGGTTGGCTACACCTTC
CASSPGQGEVGYTF
>NA|TRBJ2-3|TRBV15|TRBD2
TGTGCCACCAGCAGAGACCCGACTAGCGGGAGGGCAGATACGCAGTATTTT
CATSRDPTSGRADTQYF
>NA|TRBJ1-6|TRBV7-2|NA
TGTGCCAGCAGATCTTGGACAGTCTCCTATAATTCACCCCTCCACTTT
CASRSWTVSYNSPLHF
>NA|TRBJ2-1|TRBV5-4|NA
TGTGCCAGCAGGTTGACGGCGGGTTACGAGTACAATGAGCAGTTCTTC
CASRLTAGYEYNEQFF
>few|TRBJ1-4|TRBV6-5|NA
TGTGCCAGCAGTTACTCGGGGAGGGTTGGGGAAAAACTGTTTTTT
CASSYSGRVGEKLFF
>NA|TRBJ2-2|TRBV4-1|TRBD1
TGCGCCAGCACCTCGGGACAGGGGGCAAGGACCGGGGAGCTGTTTTTT
CASTSGQGARTGELFF
>NA|TRBJ1-5|TRBV2|NA
TGTGCCAGCGGCGACATGGATCTTTATAGCAATCAGCCCCAGCATTTT
CASGDMDLYSNQPQHF
>NA|TRBJ2-3|TRBV9|NA
TGTGCCAGCAGCGTAGTGGGGGACTTCACAGATACGCAGTATTTT
CASSVVGDFTDTQYF
>NA|TRBJ2-7|TRBV4-2|TRBD2
TGTGCCAGCAGCCAAGTCTACGGGGGGGTTTACGAGCAGTACTTC
CASSQVYGGVYEQYF
>NA|TRBJ1-5|TRBV5-6|NA
TGTGCCAGCAGCTACCGAACGACACTGAATAATCAGCCCCAGCATTTT
CASSYRTTLNNQPQHF
>few|TRBJ2-7|TRBV27|TRBD2
TGTGCCAGCAGTACGAAAGCGGGAGAGGTTTCCGACGAGCAGTACTTC
CASSTKAGEVSDEQYF
>NA|TRBJ2-7|TRBV6-5|TRBD2
TGTGCCAGCAGTTATGGAGGGACTAGCGTAGCCTACGAGCAGTACTTC
CASSYGGTSVAYEQYF
>NA|TRBJ2-1|TRBV14|TRBD2
TGTGCCAGCAGCCAAAGATTTTTAGCGGGGGGGTACAATGAGCAGTTCTTC
CASSQRFLAGGYNEQFF
>NA|TRBJ2-7|TRBV14|TRBD2
TGTGCCAGCAGCCAAGCCGGGTATCAAGCGGGATCCGACTACTACGAGCAGTACTTC
CASSQAGYQAGSDYYEQYF
>NA|TRBJ1-1|TRBV4-1|NA
TGCGCCAGCAGCCAAGATGATAGGGCCCGGGGCACTGAAGCTTTCTTT
CASSQDDRARGTEAFF